This TCR beta chain was obtained from a study of cytomegalovirus exposure and HLA in healthy donors. The sample holds one count of this clone. Its specificity is not known. Sequencing was performed with immunoSEQ multiplex PCR; in TCRdb, only in-frame clones are kept and a portion is missing. The table records 110,000 or so clones, about 84% of them present only once. The V end lost 0 bases, the J end lost 8 bases, and 16 bases lay between the germline ends. In germline, CDR1 is ENHRY, CDR2 SYGVKD. This CDR3 has 16 amino acids. Study-level results: Associated with cytomegalovirus, according to the listing, were some 180 TCR beta chains.

The receptor's source is a man aged 18 to 30 in good health and CMV-seronegative. Sequenced input: PBMCs. The chain couples TRBV10-3 to TRBJ1-4, with D uncertain. CDR3 DNA sequence: TGTGCCATCAGTGAGTCGTCCAGACCCGGGAGAGAAAAACTGTTTTTT. It codes for CAISESSRPGREKLFF.